The clone carrying this TCR beta chain was seen a single time. CDR1 SGHTA and CDR2 FQGNSA come from the germline V gene. Trimming took off 2 bases at V and 2 bases at J, with 6 bases between the two ends. The CDR3 has 14 residues. The entry originates in a study of blood T cell repertoires in COVID-19. For the study at large: The origin of the acute and convalescent COVID-19 samples was the United States, Italy and Spain. T cells, B-cell-depleted T cells, or PBMCs supplied cDNA or gDNA.

Authors' processing steps: The assay estimated nucleated cells by amplifying reference gene primers. This table comes from immunoSEQ multiplex PCR, and its TCRdb copy is limited to in-frame clones, with some not included. The DNA was the basis for D and trimming; V, J and clone size are from that table. This table holds 150,000 to 200,000 clones, just over 85% found once. The sample consisted of peripheral blood. V gene TRBV7-2 combines with J gene TRBJ2-2; D gene ambiguous. This TCR was recovered from a man aged 55-75 years with acute or convalescent COVID-19. The CDR3 DNA sequence: TGTGCCAGCAGCTTAAGACTTAACACCGGGGAGCTGTTTTTT. It is translated as CASSLRLNTGELFF.